The 3 T cell receptor beta chains below all came from one sample that was sequenced in a study of T cells in narcolepsy. TCRdb keeps only in-frame clones here, not all; method: immunoSEQ multiplex PCR. In the table there are about 27,000 clones, approximately 80% of which are singletons. Input material: CD45RA- memory CD4+ T cells from PBMCs. The receptors were gathered from a human donor with narcolepsy.

This chain links TRBV29-1 with TRBJ2-2; D not certain. Trimming left V 4 bases short and J 4 bases short, with 16 bases between. The CDR3 extends over 15 amino acids. Germline V CDR1 and CDR2: SQVTM, ANQGSEA. CDR3 sequence reads: CSVVPGSQSTGELFF. DNA of the CDR3: TGCAGCGTTGTCCCTGGAAGTCAGAGCACCGGGGAGCTGTTTTTT.

The chain uses TRBV6-1 and TRBJ2-7, with 7 bases aligning to TRBD2. The CDR3 sequence is 17 residues long. The V gene's germline CDR1 is MNHNS and CDR2 SASEGT. After removal of 2 bases from V and 8 bases from J, the junction contained 18 bases not matched to a gene. The CDR3 DNA is TGTGCCAGCAGTGAAAGCGGGACCGTTATAGGACTACGAAAGCAGTACTTC. This translates into CASSESGTVIGLRKQYF.

The genes are TRBV20-1 and TRBJ2-1; 9 bases are a match to TRBD1. The CDR3 runs 11 residues. The V segment lost 3 bases and the J segment 12 bases; nucleotides outside the gene matches: 3. Germline values: CDR1 DFQATT, CDR2 SNEGSKA (reference sequence). The CDR3 sequence: CSASLGQGQFF. In nucleotides, the CDR3 is TGCAGTGCTAGTTTGGGACAGGGGCAGTTCTTC.